This record covers a single TCR beta chain. Its specificity is unknown. The data were taken from a study of cytomegalovirus exposure and HLA in healthy donors. This PCR relied on a set of 60 Vbeta primers and 13 Jbeta primers. The assay was immunoSEQ multiplex PCR, and TCRdb's table has in-frame clones only and misses some. There are roughly 100,000 clones in the sample; approximately 83% occur only once, and 3.5% to 4% lies in the top ten. The CDR3 has 15 residues. V lost 6 bases, J lost 6 bases, and 7 bases stayed unmatched. CDR1 SNHLY and CDR2 FYNNEI come from the germline V gene. Findings of the study overall: Certain indistinguishable V segments, among them TRBV6-2 and TRBV6-3, were excluded. In a later analysis, across HLA loci, associated TCR counts were highest for DRB1, lowest for HLA-C.

The chain carries TRBV2 and TRBJ2-1; 11 bases agree with TRBD2. The TCR originated in a man over 45 in good health and CMV-seronegative. The sample taken for sequencing was PBMCs. The CDR3 region has the DNA TGTGCCAGCAGGATAGCGGGAGGGCAGTTCAATGAGCAGTTCTTC. It translates to CASRIAGGQFNEQFF. Supplemented by reference TRBV2 and TRBJ2-1, the full variable domain reads EPEVTQTPSHQVTQMGQEVILRCVPISNHLYFYWYRQILGQKVEFLVSFYNNEISEKSEIFDDQFSVERPDGSNFTLKIRSTKLEDSAMYFCASRIAGGQFNEQFFGPGTRLTVL.